The 12 T cell receptor beta chains listed next were all sequenced from one sample in a study of blood T cells in healthy people across ages. Primers used in a second PCR of roughly 7 to 11 cycles were a sample-barcoded 5' primer and a J-beta primer mix. TCRdb reprocessed the 5' RACE reads with MiXCR, giving one entry per CDR3 protein. The sample includes around 1.1 million distinct CDR3 sequences, around two fifths of them seen just once. The material sequenced was blood. These receptors were obtained from a young man in good health.

This clonotype has just a few counts. The rearrangement joins TRBV20-1 to TRBJ1-4; D remains ambiguous. Trimming removed 5 bases at V and 4 bases at J, with 14 bases between. Germline CDR1 is DFQATT and CDR2 is SNEGSKA (reference sequence). The CDR3 has 14 amino acids. The CDR3 spells CSAPTPEFNEKLFF. CDR3 coding DNA: TGCAGTGCTCCAACTCCAGAATTTAATGAAAAACTGTTTTTT.

The V call is TRBV7-9, the J call TRBJ1-2, with D unclear. Germline loops: CDR1 SEHNR, CDR2 FQNEAQ (reference sequence). The V and J ends lost 2 bases and 8 bases respectively, with 9 bases between them. The CDR3 has 12 amino acids. Here the CDR3 DNA reads TGTGCCAGCAGCTTAAAGGACCAAGGCTACACCTTC. Its translation is CASSLKDQGYTF.

The chain is built from TRBV6-6 and TRBJ1-4; possible D gene TRBD1, 5 bases. From germline, CDR1 is MNHNY and CDR2 SVGAGI (reference sequence). V lost 4 bases to trimming and J lost 6 bases, with 12 bases between them. This CDR3 spans 14 amino acids. The CDR3 region has the DNA TGTGCCAGCAGTTCGGCAGGGCCTTATGAAAAACTGTTTTTT. It is translated as CASSSAGPYEKLFF.

In DNA form, the CDR3 reads TGTGCCAGCAGCTTACCCTTGGCGGTTGTGACTTTCTTT. Protein sequence: CASSLPLAVVTFF. The chain couples TRBV7-9 to TRBJ1-1; no reliable D call. Germline V gives CDR1 SEHNR, CDR2 FQNEAQ (reference sequence). CDR3 length: 13 residues. Trimming took 2 bases from V and 12 from J, leaving 16 bases between them.

This clonotype was counted between two and nine times. V usage is TRBV20-1 and J usage is TRBJ1-4, with D unresolved. The CDR3 covers 13 residues. Trimming left V 0 bases short and J 7 bases short, with 9 bases between. Germline CDR1 reads DFQATT; CDR2 reads SNEGSKA (reference sequence). In nucleotides, the CDR3 is TGCAGTGCTAGAGAGGTGCCTACTGAAAAACTGTTTTTT. Its protein product is CSAREVPTEKLFF.

This clonotype has at least ten counts. V and J are TRBV27 and TRBJ2-7, with 9 bases fitting TRBD2. J lost 0 bases, V lost 6 bases, and 12 bases had no gene match. The CDR3 is 17 residues long. Germline V gene lookup returns CDR1 MNHEY and CDR2 SMNVEV (reference sequence). The CDR3 nucleotides read TGTGCCAGCAGCCCCCGGGGAGCGGGGGGATTCTCCTACGAGCAGTACTTC. This encodes CASSPRGAGGFSYEQYF.

About this clonotype: Mismatch with germline at one junction end may stem from a read error. V gene TRBV3-1 combines with J gene TRBJ2-3; D is unresolved. From germline, CDR1 is LGHDT and CDR2 YNNKEL (reference sequence). The length of the CDR3 is 14 residues. The CDR3 reads CVSSPKVQADTQYF. As DNA, the CDR3 is TGTGTCAGCAGCCCAAAGGTTCAGGCAGATACGCAGTATTTT.

CDR3 residues: CSAPRGALTDTQYF. CDR3 nucleotide sequence: TGCAGTGCTCCCCGGGGGGCTCTAACAGATACGCAGTATTTT. The V call is TRBV20-1, the J call TRBJ2-3; possibly TRBD2 for D (7 bases). Germline assignment: CDR1 DFQATT and CDR2 SNEGSKA (reference sequence). The CDR3 length is 14 residues. V lost 5 bases to trimming and J lost 3 bases, with 15 bases between them.

This rearrangement joins TRBV7-2 to TRBJ2-3, with 7 nucleotides matching TRBD2. Germline V CDR1 and CDR2: SGHTA, FQGNSA. Trimming removed 4 bases from V and 4 bases from J; junction bases left unmatched: 11. The CDR3 contains 16 residues. This CDR3 reads CASSSTGTKFADTQYF. Here the CDR3 DNA reads TGTGCCAGCAGCTCCACCGGGACTAAGTTTGCAGATACGCAGTATTTT.

V usage is TRBV20-1 and J usage is TRBJ2-2; 7 bases are shared with TRBD1. V lost 3 bases, J lost 4 bases, and 8 bases stayed unmatched. Germline lookup yields CDR1 DFQATT and CDR2 SNEGSKA (reference sequence). The CDR3 runs 15 residues. CDR3 bases: TGCAGTGCTAGGCTGACAGGGTCGGGCACCGGGGAGCTGTTTTTT. Amino acid sequence: CSARLTGSGTGELFF.

This clonotype was observed a handful of times. The rearrangement uses TRBV20-1 and TRBJ1-1; no reliable D call. Trimming took off 1 base at V and 1 base at J, with 7 bases between the two ends. The CDR3 totals 13 residues. Germline-derived CDR1 and CDR2 are DFQATT and SNEGSKA (reference sequence). CDR3 nucleotides: TGCAGTGCTAGAGTCGCAAAGAACACTGAAGCTTTCTTT. It specifies CSARVAKNTEAFF.

This sequence joins TRBV20-1 and TRBJ1-6; D might be TRBD1 (5 bases). The V gene lost 4 bases and the J gene lost 5 bases, with 9 bases spanning the gap. The CDR3 loop spans 13 amino acids. Germline CDR1 and CDR2: DFQATT and SNEGSKA (reference sequence). In DNA form, the CDR3 reads TGCAGTGCTAACCGGGACGATAATTCACCCCTCCACTTT. Protein product: CSANRDDNSPLHF.